One T cell receptor beta chain is described in this entry. Its cognate antigen has yet to be identified. The germline gene is not matched at one end of the junction; a read error may be the cause. The sample's treatment or condition label, decoded: allogeneic hematopoietic cell transplantation with graft depleted of TCRalphabeta T cells and CD19 B cells. The transplant recipients were children given TCRalphabeta/CD19-depleted allogeneic hematopoietic cell grafts. This sample is drawn from a study of T-cell reconstitution after alpha-beta-depleted transplantation in children (dated by TCRdb to about 2016). A note on the overall study: The study quantitatively tracked T-cell immune reconstitution after TCRalphabeta/CD19-depleted allogeneic hematopoietic cell transplantation in children using TCR repertoire profiling.

Overall results and qualifications from the work: The apparently early alphabetaT-cell count recovery about two months after transplant was reportedly dependent on only several hundred rapidly expanded clones derived from non-depleted graft cells. Over the following months the frequencies of hyperexpanded clones went down, and after one year T-cell counts and TCRbeta diversity were mostly credited to newly produced T cells. In some patients, high TCRbeta diversity at day 60 was attributed to recipient T cells and intrathymic progenitors that had survived conditioning.

The germline V gene (reference sequence) gives CDR1 as SEHNR and CDR2 as FQNEAQ. Inclusive of the bounding cysteine and phenylalanine, the CDR3 is 16 residues long. Solely the CDR3 DNA is kept, with 48 bases framed from the first base. Library preparation used PCR. TCRdb lists the instrument as Illumina HiSeq 2500. TCR libraries were prepared with molecular barcoding, using unique molecular identifiers to normalize TCRbeta repertoire quantification. TCRdb trimmed public reads at Q25 via fastp, called clones via MiXCR and kept in-frame beta chains. All rows with the same CDR3 protein become a single entry with the most common DNA and genes. The sample records about 580,000 distinct CDR3 sequences, 23% of which are singletons. Roughly 15% of the sample goes to the ten largest clones.

The material sequenced was PBMCs, mostly from graft donor cells, taken 360 days after TCRalphabeta/CD19-depleted stem cell transplant. This TCR came from a boy under three years old who had a stem cell transplant for acute myeloid leukemia, so the T cells may come from the graft donor. The chain is assembled from TRBV7-9 and TRBJ2-7; the junction holds 7 bases that match TRBD2. The CDR3 here reads CTSSLARVGGSYEQYF. The nucleotide sequence is given as TGTACCAGCAGCTTAGCGCGTGTCGGGGGGAGCTACGAGCAGTACTTC.